This TCR beta chain was sequenced during a study of OX40 agonist ivuxolimab in advanced cancers. This CDR3 has 17 amino acids. V gave up 0 bases and J gave up 0 bases; unmatched junction bases: 6. Germline V gene sequence: CDR1 KGHSH, CDR2 LQKENI. Profiled with immunoSEQ multiplex PCR; TCRdb holds only in-frame clones, not every one. In the table there are fewer than 50,000 clones, around four fifths of which are singletons. V and J are TRBV18 and TRBJ1-1; TRBD1 matches at 8 bases. This TCR came from an adult with an advanced solid tumor such as melanoma, head and neck, liver or kidney cancer. This material consisted of CD4+ or CD8+ T cells sorted from blood, taken in a trial of the OX40 agonist ivuxolimab. The CDR3 spells CASSPPGQANMNTEAFF. The CDR3 coding sequence is TGTGCCAGCTCACCACCGGGACAGGCTAACATGAACACTGAAGCTTTCTTT.